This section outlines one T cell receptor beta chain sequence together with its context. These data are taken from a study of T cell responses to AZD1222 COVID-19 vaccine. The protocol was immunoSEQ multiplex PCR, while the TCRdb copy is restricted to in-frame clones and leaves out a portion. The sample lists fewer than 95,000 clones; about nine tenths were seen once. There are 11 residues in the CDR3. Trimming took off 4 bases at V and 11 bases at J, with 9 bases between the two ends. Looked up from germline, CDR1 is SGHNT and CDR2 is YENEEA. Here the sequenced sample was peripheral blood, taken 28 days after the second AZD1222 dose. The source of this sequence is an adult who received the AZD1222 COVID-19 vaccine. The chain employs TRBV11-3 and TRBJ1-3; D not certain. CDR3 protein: CASSSGDSIYF. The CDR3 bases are TGTGCCAGCAGCTCGGGTGATTCCATATATTTT.